This T cell receptor beta chain appears in the sequencing data of a study of T-cell memory formation after mild COVID-19. Whole-study results and caveats: Cross-reactive memory appears to have joined, as suggested by some responding clones showing up in pre-infection memory. Clones contracting across day 15 to 85 had a balanced CD4/CD8 profile; later expanding clones leaned CD4+.

On this clonotype itself: The antigen remains undetermined.

Constant-segment primers served in 5'RACE that generated TCR alpha and TCR beta cDNA libraries bearing sample barcodes and UMIs. TCRdb ran MiXCR on the 5' RACE reads and lists one entry per CDR3 protein. The repertoire holds about 560,000 distinct CDR3 sequences, with roughly 22% as singletons. The origin of this receptor is an adult woman who had mild COVID-19 (a few samples of this study predate the infection). Cell type and time point are not known. Sequencing was carried out using PBMCs or a T cell subset sorted from them (not recorded which).

CDR3 region: CASSLPRSSGRILSYEQYF. DNA of the CDR3: TGTGCCAGCAGCTTACCCCGCTCTAGCGGGAGAATCTTGTCCTACGAGCAGTACTTC. This chain uses TRBV7-8 with TRBJ2-7, with 10 bases identical to TRBD2. The V gene's germline CDR1 is SGHVS and CDR2 FQNEAQ. The CDR3 length is 19 residues. The V and J ends lost 2 bases and 1 base, in that order; junction bases with no gene match: 14.